This entry concerns a single TCR beta chain. The read is 3 residues too short to cover the CDR3 end, so that end is filled in from the germline J gene. Germline CDR1 is SNHLY and CDR2 is FYNNEI. Unmatched junction bases numbered 7, after V lost 10 bases and J lost 5 bases. The CDR3 runs 12 residues. These data come from a study of T cells in women clearing cervical HPV infection. Turning to the study itself: Controls' single incident HPV16 infection cleared within 12 months without precancer.

The assay was immunoSEQ multiplex PCR, and TCRdb's table has in-frame clones only and misses some. In total, the table holds 20,000 to 25,000 clones. The sample was blood buffy coat. The rearrangement uses TRBV2 and TRBJ1-1; TRBD1 agrees at 7 bases. This TCR came from a woman between 18 and 70 years old with a cervical HPV16 infection that either progressed to CIN3+ or cleared (not recorded which). CDR3 DNA (partial): TGTGCCAAGGGGGCAACCCAGACTGAA. Its protein is CAKGATQTE. In full, the CDR3 reads CAKGATQTEAFF.